These T cell receptor beta chains were read from a single sample in a study of vaccination effects on CD4 cells after COVID-19. What these receptors recognize is not known. Sequencing was performed with immunoSEQ multiplex PCR; in TCRdb, only in-frame clones are kept and a portion is missing. Counted here are over 55,000 clones, less than 80% occurring once; the ten biggest clones make up roughly 4%. The specimen was CD4+ T cells from PBMCs cultured with HCoV-OC43 spike peptides, collected before COVID-19 vaccination. These receptors were taken from a human donor who received a COVID-19 vaccine. CDR3s include the opening cysteine and the closing phenylalanine or tryptophan. Each record gives: CDR3 length, clone size, V gene, J gene, D gene, CDR3 DNA, CDR3 protein. The D gene is left open where the match is weak. Where a row states a size, it is once, few, many or the class of an expanded clone; other rows omit it.

15,.,TRBV19,TRBJ2-2,.,TGTGCCAGTAGGAACCCCGGGGGGAACACCGGGGAGCTGTTTTTT,CASRNPGGNTGELFF
14,few,TRBV10-3,TRBJ2-1,.,TGTGCCATCAGGGACAGAGCAACCTACAATGAGCAGTTCTTC,CAIRDRATYNEQFF
15,.,TRBV19,TRBJ1-5,TRBD1,TGTGCCAGTAGTCTCCCAGGGGGGGCAAATCAGCCCCAGCATTTT,CASSLPGGANQPQHF
18,.,TRBV3-1/TRBV3-2,TRBJ1-6,.,TGTGCCAGCAGCCAAGAGAGGGGCAGCTTCACCGTGGGATCACCCCTCCACTTT,CASSQERGSFTVGSPLHF
16,.,TRBV12-5,TRBJ2-1,TRBD1,TGTGCTAGTGGCAGGGGACAGGCGGCCTCTGGGGATGAGCAGTTCTTC,CASGRGQAASGDEQFF
14,.,TRBV5-5,TRBJ1-3,.,TGTGCCAGCAGCCCCGGCGGCCAGGGAAACACCATATATTTT,CASSPGGQGNTIYF
15,.,TRBV4-1,TRBJ1-4,.,TGCGCCAGCAGGAGTACAGGGAACACTAATGAAAAACTGTTTTTT,CASRSTGNTNEKLFF
15,.,TRBV30,TRBJ1-4,.,TGTGCCTGGAGTGAAGGGCCAGTGGCATCCGAAAAACTGTTTTTT,CAWSEGPVASEKLFF
14,.,TRBV4-1,TRBJ2-2,.,TGCGCCAGCAGCCAACGGGGTAACACCGGGGAGCTGTTTTTT,CASSQRGNTGELFF
20,.,TRBV27,TRBJ2-3,TRBD2,TGTGCCAGCAGTACCAAACCGCTAGCGGGGAAGCATCTAAACACAGATACGCAGTATTTT,CASSTKPLAGKHLNTDTQYF
13,.,TRBV6-5,TRBJ1-1,TRBD1,TGTGCCGGGAAATCGACAGGGGTCACTGAAGCTTTCTTT,CAGKSTGVTEAFF
15,.,TRBV29-1,TRBJ1-2,.,TGCAGCGTTGGTCTGGGGGGATCATTAAACTATGGCTACACCTTC,CSVGLGGSLNYGYTF
15,once,TRBV4-3,TRBJ1-4,.,TGCGCCAGCAGCTCCCAACAGGGTGCAGGGGAAAAACTGTTTTTT,CASSSQQGAGEKLFF
14,.,TRBV19,TRBJ2-1,.,TGTGCCAGTAGTATCTCGGGGGCGCGTAATGAGCAGTTCTTC,CASSISGARNEQFF
14,few,TRBV27,TRBJ1-1,TRBD1,TGTGCCAGCAGTTTACTGGCAGGGGGTACTGAAGCTTTCTTT,CASSLLAGGTEAFF
13,.,TRBV19,TRBJ1-5,TRBD1,TGTGCCAGTAGTTGGCAGGGGGGCCAGCCCCAGCATTTT,CASSWQGGQPQHF
16,.,TRBV29-1,TRBJ2-1,TRBD2,TGCAGCGTTGAGGATGGCGGGGGGCGGACCTACAATGAGCAGTTCTTC,CSVEDGGGRTYNEQFF
13,.,TRBV5-1,TRBJ1-2,.,TGCGCCAGCAGCTTGGCCGGGGGGGGAGGCTACACCTTC,CASSLAGGGGYTF
15,.,TRBV25-1,TRBJ1-4,TRBD1,TGTGCCAGCAGTAGTAGGGGACAGACCGGCGAAAAACTGTTTTTT,CASSSRGQTGEKLFF
14,.,TRBV5-1,TRBJ2-2,.,TGCGCCAGCAGCTTGGATCATACGGTCGGGGAGCTGTTTTTT,CASSLDHTVGELFF
18,.,TRBV4-1,TRBJ2-6,TRBD1,TGCGCCAGCAGCCCGGGACAGGGACCGAGCTCTGGGGCCAACGTCCTGACTTTC,CASSPGQGPSSGANVLTF
14,.,TRBV11-2,TRBJ1-1,.,TGTGCCAGCAGCTACGGGCCTAAAGGCGCTGAAGCTTTCTTT,CASSYGPKGAEAFF